This TCR beta chain was captured in a study of T cell repertoires in cytomegalovirus infection. One entry per CDR3 protein results from TCRdb running MiXCR on the reads. The data show 740,000 or so distinct CDR3 sequences, with approximately 34% seen just once and 2.5% to 3.5% held by the top ten. In the case of this clonotype: It is likely a read error, because the conserved phenylalanine at the end of the CDR3 is missing.

Losses at the gene ends were 10 bases for V and 0 bases for J; bases not matched to a gene: 9. This CDR3 has 15 amino acids. Germline-derived CDR1 and CDR2 are SNHLY and FYNNEI. The chain links TRBV2 to TRBJ2-1, with TRBD2 identical over 7 bases. The sequenced material came from PBMCs. The receptor's source is a human donor in good health (CMV status not recorded). Some clones in this sample may be carry-over from other donors' samples. CDR3 bases: TGTGCCAACCGTCCGGGCGGGAGCTCCTACAATGAGCAGTTCTTA. Protein: CANRPGGSSYNEQFL.